One sample yielded the 6 T cell receptor beta chains listed below, sequenced in a study of blood T cell repertoires in COVID-19. Profiled with immunoSEQ multiplex PCR; TCRdb holds only in-frame clones, not every one. The table records under 150,000 clones, 79% of them present only once. Input material: peripheral blood. Receptors were obtained from a man aged 55 to 69 with acute or convalescent COVID-19.

This sequence joins TRBV4-1 and TRBJ2-3; possibly TRBD2 for D (6 bases). The V gene lost 0 bases and the J gene lost 2 bases, with 12 bases spanning the gap. CDR3 length: 16 amino acids. Germline CDR1 MGHRA, CDR2 YSYEKL. The CDR3 DNA is TGCGCCAGCAGCCAAGATGTGACGGGAGCCACAGATACGCAGTATTTT. Its translation is CASSQDVTGATDTQYF.

The chain uses TRBV15 and TRBJ1-6; 9 bases map to TRBD1. Trimming cost V 5 bases and J 9 bases; bases outside gene matches: 20. The CDR3 sequence is 19 residues long. CDR1 LNHNV and CDR2 YYDKDF come from the germline V gene (reference sequence). The CDR3 spells CATSLTPGQGRTRISPLHF. In DNA form, the CDR3 reads TGTGCCACCAGCTTGACCCCGGGACAGGGAAGAACGAGGATTTCACCCCTCCACTTT.

The chain has TRBV30 and TRBJ2-2, with 7 nucleotides matching TRBD2. Germline V gene sequence: CDR1 GTSNPN, CDR2 SVGIG (reference sequence). The CDR3 is made up of 14 amino acids. V was clipped by 2 bases and J by 5 bases; unmatched bases: 5. The CDR3 DNA sequence: TGTGCCTGGAGTCACGGACTAGAAACCGGGGAGCTGTTTTTT. Its translation is CAWSHGLETGELFF.

The J gene is TRBJ2-3, the V gene TRBV7-2; D is uncertain. CDR1 SGHTA and CDR2 FQGNSA come from the germline V gene. CDR3 length: 16 amino acids. Trimming took off 4 bases at V and 1 base at J, with 15 bases between the two ends. The CDR3 sequence: CASSSNSMIGTDTQYF. The CDR3 DNA reads as TGTGCCAGCAGCTCCAACTCGATGATCGGCACAGATACGCAGTATTTT.

This clone was seen a handful of times. This rearrangement joins TRBV6-1 to TRBJ2-2; no definite D call. The length of the CDR3 is 14 residues. V was pared by 2 bases and J by 1 base, with 5 bases between. In germline, CDR1 is MNHNS, CDR2 SASEGT. CDR3 residues: CASSESGNTGELFF. In DNA, the CDR3 is TGTGCCAGCAGTGAATCCGGGAACACCGGGGAGCTGTTTTTT.

This clone was recorded only once. The V call is TRBV4-2, the J call TRBJ1-4; no definite D call. V was shortened by 0 bases and J by 6 bases, with 11 bases between the two germline ends. This CDR3 region has 15 residues. Germline CDR1 is LGHNA and CDR2 is YNFKEQ. The CDR3 DNA follows: TGTGCCAGCAGCCAAGATCTGAGAGGCGATGAAAAACTGTTTTTT. This translates into CASSQDLRGDEKLFF.